One and the same sample provided the 12 T cell receptor beta chains below, sequenced in a study of CD8+ T cells in alopecia areata. RNA, once extracted, was reverse transcribed into cDNA for use as the sequencing template. This table comes from immunoSEQ multiplex PCR, and its TCRdb copy is limited to in-frame clones, with some not included. The sample has 200,000 or so clones, about three fifths seen once. Source: CD4+ T cells sorted from blood, taken at week 0. These receptors all come from a human donor with alopecia areata.

The chain couples TRBV7-9 to TRBJ1-2; D is unclear. CDR3 length: 13 residues. Germline values: CDR1 SEHNR, CDR2 FQNEAQ (reference sequence). The ends were cut back, 5 bases at V and 8 bases at J, with 15 bases in the middle. Here the CDR3 reads CASSLLTLGGYTF. The CDR3, as DNA: TGTGCCAGCAGCCTTCTGACCCTGGGGGGCTACACCTTC.

Points on this clone: The junction differs from germline at one of its ends, possibly a read error. The chain combines TRBV30 with TRBJ1-4; D perhaps matches TRBD1 (5 bases). The CDR3 totals 15 residues. Germline V lookup: CDR1 GTSNPN, CDR2 SVGIG (reference sequence). The CDR3 sequence is CAWSFRAGAKEKLFF. The CDR3, as DNA: TGTGCCTGGAGTTTCCGCGCCGGGGCTAAGGAAAAACTGTTTTTT.

This clone was detected only once. The chain links TRBV30 to TRBJ2-3; tentatively, D is TRBD2 (6 bases). The germline V gene encodes CDR1 GTSNPN and CDR2 SVGIG (reference sequence). Trimming cost V 3 bases and J 0 bases, with 13 bases left between them. CDR3 length: 15 amino acids. This CDR3 is CAWSLSGRSTDTQYF. DNA of the CDR3: TGTGCCTGGAGCCTTAGCGGACGAAGCACAGATACGCAGTATTTT.

The table lists this clone with a few counts. This chain joins TRBV19 and TRBJ1-1; no definite D call. CDR1 LNHDA and CDR2 SQIVND come from the germline V gene (reference sequence). The ends were cut back, 5 bases at V and 4 bases at J, with 11 bases in the middle. The CDR3 extends over 13 amino acids. The CDR3 loop is CASSVGSGTEAFF. CDR3 nucleotide sequence: TGTGCCAGTAGTGTGGGCTCGGGCACTGAAGCTTTCTTT. Combining the CDR3 with reference TRBV19 and TRBJ1-1 gives the whole variable domain DGGITQSPKYLFRKEGQNVTLSCEQNLNHDAMYWYRQDPGQGLRLIYYSQIVNDFQKGDIAEGYSVSREKKESFPLTVTSAQKNPTAFYLCASSVGSGTEAFFGQGTRLTVV.

The chain joins TRBV5-1 to TRBJ2-6; D remains unclear. This CDR3 has 14 residues. Trimming took 7 bases from V and 0 from J, leaving 8 bases between them. CDR1 and CDR2 (germline): SGHRS, YFSETQ. The CDR3 bases are TGCGCCAGCGCAGGCGACTCTGGGGCCAACGTCCTGACTTTC. Translation gives CASAGDSGANVLTF.

The V gene is TRBV7-9, the J gene TRBJ2-1; 7 positions agree with TRBD2. The V gene's germline CDR1 is SEHNR and CDR2 FQNEAQ (reference sequence). The CDR3 length is 13 residues. V lost 11 bases, J lost 6 bases, and 10 bases stayed unmatched. CDR3 coding DNA: TGTGCCTGGGGGGGGGAAAGATCCAATGAGCAGTTCTTC. Amino acids: CAWGGERSNEQFF.

V and J are TRBV7-9 and TRBJ2-1; no clear D gene. Germline CDR1 reads SEHNR; CDR2 reads FQNEAQ (reference sequence). Trimming shortened V by 1 base and J by 14 bases, and 12 bases separated the two germline ends. The CDR3 totals 12 residues. The CDR3 loop reads CASSLGLSEKFF. CDR3 DNA: TGTGCCAGCAGCTTAGGCCTTTCCGAGAAGTTCTTC.

This clone appeared a single time. The sample carries other DNA sequences with the same CDR3. The rearrangement links TRBV28 to TRBJ2-5, with 8 positions matching TRBD2. This CDR3 has 15 amino acids. Trimming cost V 5 bases and J 1 base; bases outside gene matches: 6. CDR1 and CDR2 (germline): MDHEN, SYDVKM. CDR3: CASSLTSGGQETQYF. CDR3 coding DNA: TGTGCCAGCAGTCTCACTAGCGGCGGCCAAGAGACCCAGTACTTC.

The chain joins TRBV5-1 to TRBJ2-2; D uncertain. V shed 5 bases and J shed 7 bases, with 6 bases lying between them. Germline V lookup: CDR1 SGHRS, CDR2 YFSETQ. The CDR3 extends over 11 amino acids. The CDR3 DNA reads as TGCGCCAGCAGAGCCAGCGGGGAGCTGTTTTTT. It specifies CASRASGELFF.

The chain employs TRBV9 and TRBJ2-7; 8 bases are shared with TRBD1. CDR3 size: 16 residues. The junction had 14 bases not matched to a gene; V was cut back by 4 bases and J by 5 bases. From germline, CDR1 is SGDLS and CDR2 YYNGEE. The CDR3 here is CASSPHGQGLEDEQYF. The CDR3 DNA is TGTGCCAGCAGCCCCCACGGACAGGGATTGGAGGACGAGCAGTACTTC.

This clone was observed a handful of times. The junction and the germline gene differ at one end; a read error may be behind it. The chain has TRBV7-7 and TRBJ2-3; a weak D match, TRBD1 (6 bases). The germline gives CDR1 SSHAT, CDR2 FNYEAQ (reference sequence). CDR3 length equals 15 residues. CDR3 amino acids: CASSLGALEADTQYF. The DNA of the CDR3 is TGTGCTAGCAGCTTGGGGGCATTGGAAGCAGATACGCAGTATTTT.

This clone was counted once. This rearrangement joins TRBV6-5 to TRBJ2-7; 7 nucleotides line up with TRBD1. V trimming: 5 bases; J trimming: 5 bases; junction bases outside the gene matches: 9. The CDR3 is 14 amino acids. Germline CDR1 is MNHEY and CDR2 is SVGAGI. In nucleotides, the CDR3 is TGTGCCAGCAGTCGGACAGGCGGTTTACACGAGCAGTACTTC. This gives the protein CASSRTGGLHEQYF.